This TCR beta chain appears in the sequencing data of a study of cytomegalovirus exposure and HLA in healthy donors. Study-level background: HLA-typed donors were the source of approximately 88 million unique TCRs held in an early data release.

Points from the study as a whole: A previous analysis found most TCR beta V segments productive roughly 87% or roughly 30% of the time. The authors enumerated some 170 TCR beta chains as linked to cytomegalovirus.

To note about this clone: Its antigen remains unknown.

13 Jbeta primers and 60 Vbeta primers were used for the PCR. Some clones are missing from TCRdb's copy, which holds only in-frame ones; the method was immunoSEQ multiplex PCR. Here the sample spans fewer than 250,000 clones, under 85% being singletons. The V end was cut by 8 bases, the J end by 8 bases, with 12 bases between. CDR3 length: 11 residues. The germline V gene has CDR1 MDHEN and CDR2 SYDVKM. The source of this sequence is a woman in her forties or fifties in good health and CMV-seropositive. The sample consisted of PBMCs. The genes are TRBV28 and TRBJ1-2, with TRBD1 as a possible D gene (5 bases). CDR3: CASLGGDGYTF. CDR3 bases: TGTGCCAGCTTAGGAGGGGACGGCTACACCTTC.